The T cell receptor (beta chain) under discussion was sequenced for a study of monozygotic twins with inflammatory bowel disease. TCRdb re-called the 5' RACE reads; every CDR3 protein appears as one record, without DNA. The sample holds 200,000 to 250,000 distinct CDR3 sequences. Germline CDR1 is MGHRA and CDR2 is YSYEKL. There are 14 residues in the CDR3. Input material: blood. The receptor comes from a human donor with ulcerative colitis or Crohn's disease, or a healthy co-twin of an affected twin (not recorded which). This chain uses TRBV4-1 with TRBJ2-1; the TRBD1 assignment by TCRdb is unverifiable without DNA. CDR3 residues: CASSQNSRDLGPFF.